Presented here are 9 T cell receptor beta chains from one specimen sequenced in a study of blood T cell repertoires in COVID-19 (dated by TCRdb to 2018 to 2020). The method was the immunoSEQ multiplex PCR assay. In TCRdb, the immuneACCESS table is reduced to in-frame sequences with V and J assigned. These tables do not hold every clone; where another copy was compared, an unresolved V gene accounts for under half, and the others remain unexplained. The sample table records roughly 250,000 clones; around 90% of these occur just once. The ten biggest clones cover about 4% of the sample. Sequenced sample: peripheral blood. The receptors derive from a woman between 35 and 50 years old with acute or convalescent COVID-19.

The chain uses TRBV6-1 and TRBJ2-1, with 9 bases fitting TRBD1. The CDR3 is 16 residues long. The germline gives CDR1 MNHNS, CDR2 SASEGT. With 6 bases clipped from V and 10 bases from J, the junction kept 16 bases outside the gene matches. DNA for the CDR3: TGTGCCAGCAGCGAATTCACAGGGGGCGAAGTCCACGAGCAGTTCTTC. Translating it yields CASSEFTGGEVHEQFF.

The rearrangement joins TRBV29-1 to TRBJ1-1; 8 bases are shared with TRBD1. Germline V gene sequence: CDR1 SQVTM, CDR2 ANQGSEA. This CDR3 is built from 12 residues. The junction had 2 bases not matched to a gene; V was cut back by 6 bases and J by 2 bases. CDR3 nucleotide sequence: TGCAGCGTAACAGGGGGTAACACTGAAGCTTTCTTT. This gives the protein CSVTGGNTEAFF.

The gene calls are TRBV7-9 and TRBJ1-2; D unclear. Trimming pared 5 bases from V and 1 base from J, leaving 14 bases between. The CDR3 contains 15 residues. The germline gives CDR1 SEHNR, CDR2 FQNEAQ (reference sequence). CDR3 sequence (DNA): TGTGCCAGCAGCCCCGACATAGACTATAACTATGGCTACACCTTC. Its translation is CASSPDIDYNYGYTF.

The chain employs TRBV2 and TRBJ2-5; D is perhaps TRBD1 (5 bases). Trimming took off 7 bases at V and 9 bases at J, with 12 bases between the two ends. The CDR3 contains 11 residues. Germline V gene data show CDR1 as SNHLY and CDR2 as FYNNEI. The CDR3 DNA reads as TGTGCCAGCAAACAGGAAGGGGCCCAGTACTTC. This codes for CASKQEGAQYF.

The chain employs TRBV24-1 and TRBJ2-5; no clear D gene. The CDR3 consists of 12 residues. V was trimmed by 1 base and J by 4 bases, leaving 3 bases between them. CDR1 is KGHDR, CDR2 SFDVKD, per germline. CDR3 sequence (DNA): TGTGCCACCAGTGATTTCCGAGAGACCCAGTACTTC. It encodes CATSDFRETQYF.

The genes are TRBV10-1 and TRBJ2-2; 8 positions agree with TRBD1. Per the germline V gene, CDR1 is WNHNN and CDR2 is SYGVQD (reference sequence). V lost 3 bases and J lost 6; bases outside the gene matches: 3. This CDR3 comprises 14 residues. The CDR3, as DNA: TGCGCCAGCAGTGACCCAGGGGGCTCCGGGGAGCTGTTTTTT. Protein product: CASSDPGGSGELFF.

The chain carries TRBV11-2 and TRBJ2-5; maybe TRBD1 (6 bases). V lost 1 base, J lost 5 bases, and 8 bases lay in between. The CDR3 contains 13 residues. Germline V gene lookup returns CDR1 SGHAT and CDR2 FQNNGV. This CDR3 is CASSLGQGETQYF. For the CDR3, the DNA is TGTGCCAGCAGCTTAGGGCAGGGGGAGACCCAGTACTTC.

The chain joins TRBV9 to TRBJ2-3; tentative D call: TRBD2 (7 bases). Germline loops: CDR1 SGDLS, CDR2 YYNGEE. CDR3 length: 17 residues. V was trimmed by 4 bases and J by 2 bases, leaving 20 bases between them. The DNA for the CDR3 is TGTGCCAGCAGCCCTAGATTTGGGGGGGGCCCCACAGATACGCAGTATTTT. This sequence encodes CASSPRFGGGPTDTQYF. Supplemented by reference TRBV9 and TRBJ2-3, the full variable domain reads DSGVTQTPKHLITATGQRVTLRCSPRSGDLSVYWYQQSLDQGLQFLIQYYNGEERAKGNILERFSAQQFPDLHSELNLSSLELGDSALYFCASSPRFGGGPTDTQYFGPGTRLTVL.

This clone appeared once. The chain has TRBV18 and TRBJ1-2, with a tentative D call TRBD1 (6 bases). The CDR3 is 13 residues long. V was clipped by 6 bases and J by 6 bases, with 14 bases between them. Germline V CDR1 and CDR2: KGHSH, LQKENI. This chain's CDR3 is CASSQNRDNGYTF. The CDR3 nucleotides are TGTGCCAGCTCTCAAAACAGGGACAATGGCTACACCTTC.